These T cell receptor beta chains were read from a single sample in a study of cytotoxic CD8 clonotypes in ibrutinib-treated CLL. Assay: immunoSEQ multiplex PCR; the TCRdb copy retains only in-frame clones and omits some. Seen here are 90,000 to 150,000 clones, 58% observed once, and the top ten hold about 40%. Material: PBMCs, obtained after 24 months of ibrutinib treatment. These receptors were obtained from a human donor with chronic lymphocytic leukemia. Each CDR3 is given with its conserved first and last residue. The order of the fields is D gene, J gene, V gene, CDR3 length, clone size, CDR3 protein, CDR3 DNA. D genes are given only for firm matches. The size of a clone is reported for some rows only, either as once, few or many, or as a class for expanded clones.

D gene: .; J gene: TRBJ1-1; V gene: TRBV5-1; CDR3 length: 14; clone size: .; CDR3 protein: CASTAAGANTEAFF; CDR3 DNA: TGCGCCAGCACCGCGGCAGGGGCTAACACTGAAGCTTTCTTT
D gene: TRBD1; J gene: TRBJ2-1; V gene: TRBV19; CDR3 length: 14; clone size: once; CDR3 protein: CASSVDRGNNEQFF; CDR3 DNA: TGTGCCAGTAGTGTGGACAGGGGGAACAATGAGCAGTTCTTC
D gene: .; J gene: TRBJ2-7; V gene: TRBV5-1; CDR3 length: 15; clone size: .; CDR3 protein: CASSLISGTPYEQYF; CDR3 DNA: TGCGCCAGCAGCTTGATTTCAGGGACACCTTACGAGCAGTACTTC
D gene: TRBD1; J gene: TRBJ1-1; V gene: TRBV18; CDR3 length: 13; clone size: .; CDR3 protein: CASSPGLDRDAFF; CDR3 DNA: TGTGCCAGCTCACCCGGGTTGGACAGGGACGCTTTCTTT
D gene: .; J gene: TRBJ2-7; V gene: TRBV7-9; CDR3 length: 11; clone size: .; CDR3 protein: CASSLYEEQYF; CDR3 DNA: TGTGCCAGCAGCCTCTACGAAGAGCAGTACTTC
D gene: .; J gene: TRBJ2-3; V gene: TRBV2; CDR3 length: 13; clone size: few; CDR3 protein: CASRWRITDTQYF; CDR3 DNA: TGTGCCAGCAGGTGGCGGATCACAGATACGCAGTATTTT
D gene: .; J gene: TRBJ2-6; V gene: TRBV4-2; CDR3 length: 16; clone size: .; CDR3 protein: CASSQEGGTGANVLTF; CDR3 DNA: TGTGCCAGCAGCCAAGAAGGAGGGACCGGGGCCAACGTCCTGACTTTC
D gene: TRBD1; J gene: TRBJ2-7; V gene: TRBV2; CDR3 length: 14; clone size: .; CDR3 protein: CASSGQGENYEQYF; CDR3 DNA: TGTGCCAGCAGTGGACAGGGGGAGAACTACGAGCAGTACTTC
D gene: TRBD2; J gene: TRBJ2-3; V gene: TRBV20-1; CDR3 length: 11; clone size: .; CDR3 protein: CSATGGVGQYF; CDR3 DNA: TGCAGTGCCACGGGAGGCGTCGGGCAGTATTTT
D gene: TRBD1; J gene: TRBJ1-4; V gene: TRBV30; CDR3 length: 16; clone size: .; CDR3 protein: CAWSVRPQGAGEKLFF; CDR3 DNA: TGTGCCTGGAGTGTAAGGCCCCAGGGGGCAGGGGAAAAACTGTTTTTT
D gene: .; J gene: TRBJ1-2; V gene: TRBV28; CDR3 length: 12; clone size: .; CDR3 protein: CASSLENYGYTF; CDR3 DNA: TGTGCCAGCAGTTTGGAGAACTATGGCTACACCTTC
D gene: .; J gene: TRBJ2-1; V gene: TRBV7-8; CDR3 length: 13; clone size: few; CDR3 protein: CASSPRGVDEQFF; CDR3 DNA: TGTGCCAGCAGCCCACGGGGCGTGGATGAGCAGTTCTTC
D gene: TRBD2; J gene: TRBJ2-7; V gene: TRBV19; CDR3 length: 13; clone size: once; CDR3 protein: CASSSGGAGEQYF; CDR3 DNA: TGTGCCAGTAGTAGCGGGGGGGCAGGTGAGCAGTACTTC
D gene: TRBD2; J gene: TRBJ2-1; V gene: TRBV30; CDR3 length: 13; clone size: few; CDR3 protein: CAWTGGSNNEQFF; CDR3 DNA: TGTGCCTGGACGGGGGGGTCCAACAATGAGCAGTTCTTC
D gene: .; J gene: TRBJ2-7; V gene: TRBV28; CDR3 length: 12; clone size: .; CDR3 protein: CASSDPDYEQYF; CDR3 DNA: TGTGCCAGCAGCGACCCTGACTACGAGCAGTACTTC
D gene: .; J gene: TRBJ1-6; V gene: TRBV27; CDR3 length: 14; clone size: few; CDR3 protein: CASSPGGSNSPLHF; CDR3 DNA: TGTGCCAGCAGTCCCGGTGGGAGTAATTCACCCCTCCACTTT
D gene: .; J gene: TRBJ2-7; V gene: TRBV5-1; CDR3 length: 15; clone size: .; CDR3 protein: CASSLEGGRGNEQYF; CDR3 DNA: TGCGCCAGCAGCTTGGAGGGGGGGCGCGGGAACGAGCAGTACTTC
D gene: .; J gene: TRBJ2-6; V gene: TRBV19; CDR3 length: 15; clone size: .; CDR3 protein: CASSEWSSGANVLTF; CDR3 DNA: TGTGCCAGTAGTGAATGGAGCTCTGGGGCCAACGTCCTGACTTTC
D gene: .; J gene: TRBJ1-1; V gene: TRBV7-2; CDR3 length: 15; clone size: few; CDR3 protein: CASSWGNLMNTEAFF; CDR3 DNA: TGTGCCAGCAGCTGGGGTAACTTAATGAACACTGAAGCTTTCTTT
D gene: TRBD1; J gene: TRBJ1-1; V gene: TRBV29-1; CDR3 length: 14; clone size: .; CDR3 protein: CSVTRGLLGTEAFF; CDR3 DNA: TGCAGCGTAACCAGGGGGCTGTTGGGAACTGAAGCTTTCTTT
D gene: TRBD1; J gene: TRBJ1-1; V gene: TRBV5-1; CDR3 length: 16; clone size: .; CDR3 protein: CASSSLVQGPNTEAFF; CDR3 DNA: TGCGCCAGCAGCTCCCTAGTACAGGGGCCGAACACTGAAGCTTTCTTT
D gene: .; J gene: TRBJ2-5; V gene: TRBV6-1; CDR3 length: 13; clone size: few; CDR3 protein: CASKLLAEETQYF; CDR3 DNA: TGTGCCAGCAAACTACTAGCTGAGGAGACCCAGTACTTC
D gene: TRBD2; J gene: TRBJ2-1; V gene: TRBV4-2; CDR3 length: 17; clone size: .; CDR3 protein: CASSQATGTSFYNEQFF; CDR3 DNA: TGTGCCAGCAGCCAAGCAACCGGGACTAGCTTTTACAATGAGCAGTTCTTC